These 26 T cell receptor beta chains came from one sample sequenced in a study of T cell changes during pregnancy in multiple sclerosis. Some clones are missing from TCRdb's copy, which holds only in-frame ones; the method was immunoSEQ multiplex PCR. The sample records approximately 25,000 clones, 88% being singletons. This specimen was CD8+ T cells from peripheral blood mononuclear cells, taken in the second trimester of pregnancy. The receptor set was obtained from a female donor with multiple sclerosis, enrolled in a pregnancy study.

J is TRBJ1-2 and V is TRBV4-1, with 7 bases fitting TRBD1. The CDR3 length is 17 residues. Trimming at V came to 0 bases and at J to 0 bases, leaving 7 bases not matched to a gene. CDR1 is MGHRA and CDR2 is YSYEKL in the germline V gene. The CDR3, as DNA: TGCGCCAGCAGCCAAGAACCCTTGGGACAGCCTAACTATGGCTACACCTTC. Its protein product is CASSQEPLGQPNYGYTF.

This chain uses TRBV6-4 with TRBJ2-3; tentatively, D is TRBD2 (5 bases). Between the trimmed V and J ends, which lost 7 bases and 4 bases, there was a span of 12 bases. Germline CDR1 reads MRHNA; CDR2 reads SNTAGT. The CDR3 is 13 residues long. Written as DNA, the CDR3 is TGTGCCAGCAATCCGACGGAGGCAGATACGCAGTATTTT. It translates to CASNPTEADTQYF.

CDR3 sequence reads: CASSPPERGPYNEQFF. DNA of the CDR3: TGTGCCAGCTCACCACCGGAACGGGGTCCCTACAATGAGCAGTTCTTC. The J gene is TRBJ2-1, the V gene TRBV18, with D tentatively TRBD2 (5 bases). The V gene lost 0 bases and the J gene lost 2 bases, with 11 bases spanning the gap. This CDR3 has 16 amino acids. Germline values: CDR1 KGHSH, CDR2 LQKENI.

The genes are TRBV9 and TRBJ2-2, with a weak D call TRBD1 (6 bases). The CDR3 is made up of 14 amino acids. V shed 4 bases and J shed 2 bases, with 9 bases lying between them. Per germline, CDR1 SGDLS and CDR2 YYNGEE. CDR3 sequence (DNA): TGTGCCAGCAGCCTGGGACATAACACCGGGGAGCTGTTTTTT. It yields the protein CASSLGHNTGELFF.

V usage is TRBV5-1 and J usage is TRBJ1-4; tentative D call: TRBD1 (5 bases). V was pared by 2 bases and J by 0 bases, with 14 bases between. CDR1 is SGHRS and CDR2 is YFSETQ in the germline V gene. The CDR3 extends over 17 amino acids. The CDR3 protein is CASSFLGGVATNEKLFF. CDR3 coding DNA: TGCGCCAGCAGCTTCCTGGGGGGTGTCGCAACTAATGAAAAACTGTTTTTT.

The CDR3 loop is CASRQGLNTEAFF. The CDR3 nucleotides read TGCGCCAGCAGACAGGGCCTGAACACTGAAGCTTTCTTT. The chain links TRBV5-1 to TRBJ1-1; a possible D gene is TRBD1 (6 bases). Deletions cut 5 bases from V and 0 bases from J, with 8 bases between. This CDR3 has 13 residues. Per the germline V gene, CDR1 is SGHRS and CDR2 is YFSETQ.

The genes are TRBV5-4 and TRBJ1-6; D unresolved. From germline, CDR1 is SGHNT and CDR2 YYREEE (reference sequence). The V gene lost 1 base and the J gene lost 10 bases, with 9 bases spanning the gap. The CDR3 spans 13 residues. The CDR3 loop is CASSLTDISPLHF. The DNA for the CDR3 is TGTGCCAGCAGCTTGACCGACATCTCACCCCTCCACTTT.

This chain joins TRBV9 and TRBJ2-5; the match to TRBD2 covers 10 bases. The CDR3 sequence is 14 residues long. With V trimmed by 5 bases and J by 6 bases, 7 bases remained unmatched. Germline assignment: CDR1 SGDLS and CDR2 YYNGEE. The CDR3 region is CASRKAGGRQTQYF. The CDR3 nucleotides are TGTGCCAGCAGGAAAGCGGGGGGGCGACAGACCCAGTACTTC.

This clone has a single count. The chain employs TRBV7-9 and TRBJ2-6; no reliable D call. The CDR3 has 15 amino acids. Trimming took 3 bases from V and 0 from J, leaving 6 bases between them. Germline CDR1 reads SEHNR; CDR2 reads FQNEAQ (reference sequence). DNA for the CDR3: TGTGCCAGCAGCTTTCCAGGCTCTGGGGCCAACGTCCTGACTTTC. Its translation is CASSFPGSGANVLTF.

The rearrangement links TRBV9 to TRBJ2-2; 8 bases line up with TRBD1. The ends lost 0 bases at V and 7 bases at J; junction bases unmatched: 11. Germline V lookup: CDR1 SGDLS, CDR2 YYNGEE. This CDR3 contains 17 residues. The CDR3 is CASSVAIQGALVGELFF. The CDR3 DNA is TGTGCCAGCAGCGTAGCAATCCAGGGGGCGCTTGTCGGGGAGCTGTTTTTT.

V is TRBV5-1 and J is TRBJ2-1, with TRBD2 matching over 12 bases. J was trimmed by 3 bases and V by 0 bases; bases with no gene match: 7. Germline assignment: CDR1 SGHRS and CDR2 YFSETQ. The CDR3 is made up of 18 amino acids. CDR3 sequence: CASSLEASGGDFYNEQFF. In nucleotides, the CDR3 is TGCGCCAGCAGCTTGGAGGCTAGCGGGGGGGACTTCTACAATGAGCAGTTCTTC.

This rearrangement joins TRBV5-1 to TRBJ2-1, with TRBD1 as a possible D gene (5 bases). Germline V CDR1 and CDR2: SGHRS, YFSETQ. This CDR3 is 14 amino acids long. V dropped 3 bases and J dropped 8 bases, with 15 bases sitting between them. The CDR3 reads CASSYWTIGDEQFF. CDR3 nucleotide sequence: TGCGCCAGCAGCTACTGGACAATAGGGGATGAGCAGTTCTTC. The entire variable domain, with the rest obtained from reference TRBV5-1 and TRBJ2-1, is as follows: KAGVTQTPRYLIKTRGQQVTLSCSPISGHRSVSWYQQTPGQGLQFLFEYFSETQRNKGNFPGRFSGRQFSNSRSEMNVSTLELGDSALYLCASSYWTIGDEQFFGPGTRLTVL.

The rearrangement joins TRBV28 to TRBJ1-3; perhaps TRBD1 as D (5 bases). V lost 8 bases to trimming and J lost 0 bases, with 14 bases between them. The CDR3 is 15 amino acids. The germline V gene encodes CDR1 MDHEN and CDR2 SYDVKM. The CDR3 reads CASSSWGSSGNTIYF. As DNA, the CDR3 is TGTGCCAGCTCCTCCTGGGGCAGCTCTGGAAACACCATATATTTT.

This sequence joins TRBV7-9 and TRBJ1-4, with 7 nucleotides matching TRBD1. Germline loops: CDR1 SEHNR, CDR2 FQNEAQ (reference sequence). J gave up 7 bases and V 7 bases, and 6 bases lay outside the gene matches. This CDR3 has 13 amino acids. The CDR3 protein is CASTTGAPEKLFF. The DNA of the CDR3 is TGTGCCAGCACCACAGGGGCCCCTGAAAAACTGTTTTTT.

The chain uses TRBV4-1 and TRBJ1-4, with TRBD1 as a possible D gene (6 bases). The CDR3 totals 19 residues. Trimming cost V 4 bases and J 7 bases, with 28 bases left between them. CDR1 is MGHRA and CDR2 is YSYEKL in the germline V gene. As DNA, the CDR3 is TGCGCCAGCAGCCGTGGACCGGCAGGGGCCACCAGGGATATTGAAAAACTGTTTTTT. As protein: CASSRGPAGATRDIEKLFF.

The CDR3 sequence: CASSDGDTTDTQYF. The CDR3 region has the DNA TGTGCCAGCAGTGACGGGGACACCACAGATACGCAGTATTTT. This rearrangement joins TRBV6-4 to TRBJ2-3, with D perhaps TRBD1 (6 bases). The germline V gene has CDR1 MRHNA and CDR2 SNTAGT. V gave up 2 bases and J gave up 2 bases, with 8 bases separating them. CDR3 size: 14 residues.

A word on this clone: This sample also contains other DNA sequences that code for the same CDR3. This chain joins TRBV5-1 and TRBJ1-2; 10 bases match TRBD1. The junction had 2 bases not matched to a gene; V was cut back by 3 bases and J by 3 bases. Germline CDR1 SGHRS, CDR2 YFSETQ. The CDR3 loop spans 14 amino acids. CDR3 nucleotide sequence: TGCGCCAGCAGCTGGACAGGGGGAGACTATGGCTACACCTTC. Translating gives CASSWTGGDYGYTF. The full variable domain, with the rest looked up from reference TRBV5-1 and TRBJ1-2, is KAGVTQTPRYLIKTRGQQVTLSCSPISGHRSVSWYQQTPGQGLQFLFEYFSETQRNKGNFPGRFSGRQFSNSRSEMNVSTLELGDSALYLCASSWTGGDYGYTFGSGTRLTVV.

Here the CDR3 DNA reads TGTGCCACCAGCAGAGAGGTAGGCCCCTCGGGTGAGCAGTTCTTC. Translation: CATSREVGPSGEQFF. The chain uses TRBV15 and TRBJ2-1; D ambiguous. V lost 0 bases to trimming and J lost 9 bases, with 15 bases between them. Germline V gene data show CDR1 as LNHNV and CDR2 as YYDKDF (reference sequence). The CDR3 runs to 15 residues.

This chain links TRBV27 with TRBJ2-1, with 10 bases matching TRBD1. J lost 2 bases, V lost 0 bases, and 4 bases had no gene match. This CDR3 has 17 residues. Germline V lookup: CDR1 MNHEY, CDR2 SMNVEV (reference sequence). The CDR3 loop is CASSLSPGTGAYNEQFF. The CDR3 DNA reads TGTGCCAGCAGTTTATCACCCGGGACAGGGGCCTACAATGAGCAGTTCTTC.

The V and J genes are TRBV6-5 and TRBJ2-5; TRBD1 is a possible D gene (6 bases). The J call may be in error: the DNA end matches TRBJ2-7 better. Per germline, CDR1 MNHEY and CDR2 SVGAGI. This CDR3 contains 16 residues. The CDR3 sequence: CASSYWDGQPSYEQYF. CDR3 sequence (DNA): TGTGCCAGCAGTTACTGGGATGGACAGCCCTCCTACGAGCAGTACTTC.

The chain carries TRBV7-9 and TRBJ2-7, with TRBD1 as a possible D gene (5 bases). Germline CDR1 and CDR2: SEHNR and FQNEAQ (reference sequence). The V end was cut by 0 bases, the J end by 0 bases, with 12 bases between. The CDR3 runs to 16 residues. CDR3 sequence reads: CASSLAYDRNSYEQYF. Written as DNA, the CDR3 is TGTGCCAGCAGCTTAGCGTACGACAGAAACTCCTACGAGCAGTACTTC.

J is TRBJ1-1 and V is TRBV30; 7 nucleotides agree with TRBD1. The CDR3 is 14 amino acids. Germline CDR1 is GTSNPN and CDR2 is SVGIG (reference sequence). V trimming: 2 bases; J trimming: 6 bases; junction bases outside the gene matches: 9. The CDR3 sequence is CAWSTKTGHPEAFF. In nucleotides, the CDR3 is TGTGCCTGGAGTACCAAGACAGGGCACCCTGAAGCTTTCTTT.

The genes are TRBV6-5 and TRBJ2-1; D might be TRBD1 (5 bases). The V gene lost 2 bases and the J gene lost 8 bases, with 16 bases spanning the gap. Per the germline V gene, CDR1 is MNHEY and CDR2 is SVGAGI. This CDR3 is 15 amino acids long. The CDR3 loop is CASSYGLGLLDEQFF. The CDR3 DNA reads as TGTGCCAGCAGTTACGGGTTGGGGCTATTGGATGAGCAGTTCTTC.

The chain employs TRBV7-9 and TRBJ2-1; 11 bases line up with TRBD2. This CDR3 is built from 15 residues. V was clipped by 6 bases and J by 10 bases; unmatched bases: 11. The germline V gene has CDR1 SEHNR and CDR2 FQNEAQ (reference sequence). CDR3 DNA sequence: TGTGCCAGCAGTGCCTTTAGCGGGGGGGCCAGGGAGCAGTTCTTC. As protein: CASSAFSGGAREQFF. The full variable domain, completed using reference TRBV7-9 and TRBJ2-1, is DTGVSQNPRHKITKRGQNVTFRCDPISEHNRLYWYRQTLGQGPEFLTYFQNEAQLEKSRLLSDRFSAERPKGSFSTLEIQRTEQGDSAMYLCASSAFSGGAREQFFGPGTRLTVL.

This chain joins TRBV7-2 and TRBJ2-7; TRBD2 matches 9 bases. The length of the CDR3 is 15 residues. Germline V gene sequence: CDR1 SGHTA, CDR2 FQGNSA. Trimming removed 2 bases from V and 2 bases from J; junction bases left unmatched: 4. The CDR3, as DNA: TGTGCCAGCAGCTTATTGACTAGCGGCACCTACGAGCAGTACTTC. Protein: CASSLLTSGTYEQYF.

The chain links TRBV30 to TRBJ1-2, with D perhaps TRBD1 (6 bases). The CDR3 is 15 residues long. Germline V gives CDR1 GTSNPN, CDR2 SVGIG (reference sequence). V was shortened by 4 bases and J by 2 bases, with 17 bases between the two germline ends. The CDR3 nucleotides read TGTGCCTGGAATGTGGGGGCCACGGCGAACTATGGCTACACCTTC. Protein product: CAWNVGATANYGYTF.